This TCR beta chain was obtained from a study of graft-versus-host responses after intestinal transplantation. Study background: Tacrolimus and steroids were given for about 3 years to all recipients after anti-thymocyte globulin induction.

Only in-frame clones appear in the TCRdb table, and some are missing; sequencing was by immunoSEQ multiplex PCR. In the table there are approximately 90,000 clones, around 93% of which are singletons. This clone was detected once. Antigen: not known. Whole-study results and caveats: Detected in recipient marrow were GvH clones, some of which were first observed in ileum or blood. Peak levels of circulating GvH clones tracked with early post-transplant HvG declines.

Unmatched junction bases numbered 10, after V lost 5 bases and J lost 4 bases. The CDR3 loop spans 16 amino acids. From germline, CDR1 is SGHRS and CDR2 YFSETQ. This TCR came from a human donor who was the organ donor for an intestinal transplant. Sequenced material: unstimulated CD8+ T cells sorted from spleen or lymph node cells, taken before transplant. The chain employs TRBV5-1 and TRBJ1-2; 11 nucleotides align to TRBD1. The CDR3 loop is CASSTDRGRSFYGYTF. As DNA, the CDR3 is TGCGCCAGCAGTACGGACAGGGGGCGATCTTTCTATGGCTACACCTTC.